This T cell receptor (beta chain) was documented in a study of shared clonotypes between healthy human individuals. Study information: Three men and a couple of women, aged 18 to 49, were donors. For every donor, three CD4 naive, three CD4 memory, two CD8 naive and one CD8 memory plates were used.

Germline CDR1 SGDLS, CDR2 YYNGEE. This CDR3 comprises 16 residues. Trimming shortened V by 3 bases and J by 7 bases, and 19 bases separated the two germline ends. CD45RO-negative, CCR7-positively selected cells formed the naive CD8 fraction, excluding terminally differentiated effector memory CD45RA+ cells. Using immunoSEQ multiplex PCR, the repertoire was profiled, and TCRdb retains in-frame clones only, with some absent. The data contain millions of clones, 93% of them singletons. Sample: naive CD8+ T cells from PBMCs. The chain links TRBV9 to TRBJ1-4; no firm D call. The receptor comes from a man younger than 35 in good health. Some clones in this sample may be carry-over from other donors' samples. The CDR3 spells CASSAGRGVGSEKLFF. CDR3 nucleotide sequence: TGTGCCAGCAGCGCTGGGCGTGGGGTGGGGAGTGAAAAACTGTTTTTT.